Following are 10 T cell receptor beta chains from one sample sequenced in a study of T-cell memory formation after mild COVID-19. TCRdb re-analysed the 5' RACE reads in MiXCR, keeping a single row per CDR3 protein. The sample has about 560,000 distinct CDR3 sequences, roughly 17% seen once; the top ten hold roughly 8%. The specimen sequenced was PBMCs or a T cell subset sorted from them (not recorded which). Receptors originate from an adult woman who had mild COVID-19 (a few samples of this study predate the infection). Cell type and time point are not known.

The chain recombines TRBV5-6 with TRBJ2-7; the match to TRBD2 covers 13 bases. The germline CDR1 and CDR2 sequences are SGHDT and YYEEEE. The V and J ends lost 4 bases and 7 bases, in that order; junction bases with no gene match: 8. CDR3 length: 15 residues. CDR3 region: CASSTGLAGVEEQYF. CDR3 coding DNA: TGTGCCAGCAGCACCGGACTAGCGGGAGTAGAGGAGCAGTACTTC. Supplemented by reference TRBV5-6 and TRBJ2-7, the full variable domain reads DAGVTQSPTHLIKTRGQQVTLRCSPKSGHDTVSWYQQALGQGPQFIFQYYEEEERQRGNFPDRFSGHQFPNYSSELNVNALLLGDSALYLCASSTGLAGVEEQYFGPGTRLTVT.

At least ten counts were recorded for this clonotype. The J gene is TRBJ1-1, the V gene TRBV29-1, with D hard to call. Per the germline V gene, CDR1 is SQVTM and CDR2 is ANQGSEA. With 4 bases removed from V and 5 bases from J, the gap between germline ends came to 14 bases. The CDR3 loop spans 13 amino acids. The CDR3 sequence is CSVGEATGTEAFF. CDR3 bases: TGCAGCGTTGGGGAGGCCACGGGGACTGAAGCTTTCTTT.

On this clonotype itself: A read error may account for a junction end that differs from germline. The chain employs TRBV10-3 and TRBJ2-7; D is perhaps TRBD1 (5 bases). CDR1 is ENHRY, CDR2 SYGVKD, per germline. The CDR3 totals 12 residues. The CDR3 nucleotides are TGTGCCATTGGGCAGGGCTCCTCCGAGCAGTACTTC. Its protein is CAIGQGSSEQYF.

The chain joins TRBV27 to TRBJ2-7, with 11 bases identical to TRBD2. J was trimmed by 2 bases and V by 6 bases; bases with no gene match: 3. The CDR3 extends over 14 amino acids. Germline CDR1 MNHEY, CDR2 SMNVEV (reference sequence). The CDR3 loop reads CASSGLAGPYEQYF. CDR3 nucleotide sequence: TGTGCCAGCAGCGGACTAGCGGGTCCCTACGAGCAGTACTTC.

The chain carries TRBV11-2 and TRBJ2-1; 10 nucleotides line up with TRBD2. V dropped 5 bases and J dropped 6; count of bases not matched to a gene: 10. In germline, CDR1 is SGHAT, CDR2 FQNNGV. This CDR3 has 16 amino acids. CDR3 sequence (DNA): TGTGCCAGCAGCCCCCAGTATGTAGCGGGAGGCAATGAGCAGTTCTTC. Its protein product is CASSPQYVAGGNEQFF.

The rearrangement links TRBV7-6 to TRBJ2-3; 9 positions match TRBD2. V lost 4 bases to trimming and J lost 3 bases; unmatched junction nucleotides: 5. The CDR3 extends over 15 amino acids. Germline V gives CDR1 SGHVS, CDR2 FNYEAQ. The CDR3 loop is CASSSGGGETDTQYF. The CDR3 DNA reads TGTGCCAGCAGCTCAGGCGGGGGGGAGACAGATACGCAGTATTTT.

This clonotype was seen at least ten times. The rearrangement links TRBV5-1 to TRBJ2-2; 7 bases align to TRBD2. With V trimmed by 7 bases and J by 5 bases, 5 bases remained unmatched. Germline V gene sequence: CDR1 SGHRS, CDR2 YFSETQ. The CDR3 has 13 amino acids. The CDR3 DNA is TGCGCCAGCCGGGACTATAAAACCGGGGAGCTGTTTTTT. Amino acids: CASRDYKTGELFF.

The chain carries TRBV30 and TRBJ2-5; the D is unclear. The CDR3 spans 16 residues. CDR1 GTSNPN and CDR2 SVGIG come from the germline V gene (reference sequence). V was trimmed by 1 base and J by 2 bases, leaving 17 bases between them. CDR3: CAWSDTPEGIQETQYF. The CDR3 bases are TGTGCCTGGAGTGACACCCCCGAAGGGATTCAAGAGACCCAGTACTTC.

The chain has TRBV6-5 and TRBJ2-7; TRBD1 matches 9 bases. Losses at the gene ends were 7 bases for V and 4 bases for J; bases not matched to a gene: 8. Germline CDR1 reads MNHEY; CDR2 reads SVGAGI. This CDR3 has 14 residues. CDR3 sequence reads: CASNPGQGKYEQYF. CDR3 nucleotides: TGTGCCAGCAACCCGGGACAGGGTAAATACGAGCAGTACTTC.

The CDR3 nucleotides read TGTGCCACCAGCTATTATAGCGGGGGAACGAATGAGCAGTTCTTC. Protein: CATSYYSGGTNEQFF. The chain uses TRBV15 and TRBJ2-1, with TRBD2 matching over 9 bases. With 5 bases clipped from V and 7 bases from J, the junction kept 9 bases outside the gene matches. From germline, CDR1 is LNHNV and CDR2 YYDKDF (reference sequence). The length of the CDR3 is 15 residues.